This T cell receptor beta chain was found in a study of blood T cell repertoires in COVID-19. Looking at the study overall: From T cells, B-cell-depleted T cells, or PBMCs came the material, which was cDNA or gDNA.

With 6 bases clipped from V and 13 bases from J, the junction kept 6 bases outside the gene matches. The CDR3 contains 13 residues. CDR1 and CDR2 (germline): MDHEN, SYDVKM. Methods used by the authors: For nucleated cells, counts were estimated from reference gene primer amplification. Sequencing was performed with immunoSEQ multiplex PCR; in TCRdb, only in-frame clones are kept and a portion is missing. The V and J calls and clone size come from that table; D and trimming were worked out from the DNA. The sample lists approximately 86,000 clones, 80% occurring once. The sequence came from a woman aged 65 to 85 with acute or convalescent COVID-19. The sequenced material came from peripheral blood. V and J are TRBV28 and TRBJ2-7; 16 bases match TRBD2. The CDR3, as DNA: TGTGCCAGCAGATCCGGGACTAGCGGGAGGGCTTACTTC. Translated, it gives CASRSGTSGRAYF. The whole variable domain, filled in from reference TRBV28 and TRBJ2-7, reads DVKVTQSSRYLVKRTGEKVFLECVQDMDHENMFWYRQDPGLGLRLIYFSYDVKMKEKGDIPEGYSVSREKKERFSLILESASTNQTSMYLCASRSGTSGRAYFGPGTRLTVT.